Sequencing of this T cell receptor beta chain was carried out in a study of T cell changes during pregnancy in multiple sclerosis. Losses at the gene ends were 4 bases for V and 4 bases for J; bases not matched to a gene: 15. Germline V gives CDR1 SGHKS, CDR2 YYEKEE (reference sequence). CDR3 length: 17 amino acids. Sequencing was performed with immunoSEQ multiplex PCR; in TCRdb, only in-frame clones are kept and a portion is missing. The sample lists just over 50,000 clones, approximately 94% occurring once. This chain connects TRBV5-5 to TRBJ2-3; 7 bases fit TRBD1. The TCR was taken from a female donor with multiple sclerosis, enrolled in a pregnancy study. This sample comprised CD4+ T cells from peripheral blood mononuclear cells, obtained in the second trimester of pregnancy. CDR3 protein: CASSRTVRQGSADTQYF. DNA of the CDR3: TGTGCCAGCAGCCGGACCGTTAGACAGGGCAGCGCAGATACGCAGTATTTT.